This T cell receptor beta chain appears in the sequencing data of a study of blood T cell repertoires in COVID-19. The assay was immunoSEQ multiplex PCR, and TCRdb's table has in-frame clones only and misses some. Here the sample spans roughly 280,000 clones, 70% to 90% being singletons. V was clipped by 0 bases and J by 7 bases; unmatched bases: 1. This CDR3 contains 16 residues. Germline V gene lookup returns CDR1 MGHRA and CDR2 YSYEKL. Sequencing used peripheral blood. The receptor's source is a woman aged 60 to 75 with COVID-19, enrolled during active disease. The V and J genes are TRBV4-1 and TRBJ2-1; 15 bases align to TRBD2. CDR3 in amino acids: CASSQEGTSGRNEQFF. The DNA of the CDR3 is TGCGCCAGCAGCCAAGAGGGGACTAGCGGGAGGAATGAGCAGTTCTTC.